This paragraph covers one T cell receptor (beta chain) sequence. The antigen is undetermined. These data come from a study of T cells in Graves' hyperthyroidism and ophthalmopathy. Study results and caveats: A 13 V-J signature model discriminated ophthalmopathy versus stable hyperthyroidism.

Amplification targeted TCR beta CDR3 regions from RNA transcripts. HTBI primers drove first-round RT-PCR of the TCR CDR3. Using its own MiXCR run on the multiplex PCR reads, TCRdb lists one record per CDR3 protein. The repertoire holds 500,000 to 600,000 distinct CDR3 sequences, with about 43% as singletons. The CDR3 is made up of 14 amino acids. Between the trimmed V and J ends, which lost 6 bases and 4 bases, there was a span of 15 bases. CDR1 and CDR2 from the germline V gene are SEHNR and FQNEAQ (reference sequence). This receptor was taken from a woman younger than 30 with Graves' hyperthyroidism. The sample was peripheral blood or thyroid tissue (not recorded which). V usage is TRBV7-9 and J usage is TRBJ1-1, with D possibly TRBD1 on 6 matching bases. The CDR3 bases are TGTGCCAGCAGTAGAGTAGGGGGGATCACTGAAGCTTTCTTT. Translating gives CASSRVGGITEAFF.